One sample yielded the 30 T cell receptor beta chains listed below, sequenced in a study of blood T cell repertoires in COVID-19. TCRdb's copy holds only in-frame clones and misses some; the assay was immunoSEQ multiplex PCR. This sample has 300,000 to 450,000 clones, with around 87% found just once. The sequenced material came from PBMCs or T cells enriched from blood (not recorded which). The source is a man younger than 35 who had recovered from COVID-19.

The chain has TRBV5-1 and TRBJ1-2; D is possibly TRBD1 (6 bases). V lost 3 bases to trimming and J lost 3 bases, with 12 bases between them. This CDR3 spans 14 amino acids. Germline CDR1 reads SGHRS; CDR2 reads YFSETQ. The CDR3 DNA reads TGCGCCAGCAGCTCCCAGGACAGCTACTATGGCTACACCTTC. The encoded protein is CASSSQDSYYGYTF.

The rearrangement joins TRBV27 to TRBJ2-1, with 8 bases aligning to TRBD1. Germline CDR1 is MNHEY and CDR2 is SMNVEV (reference sequence). The CDR3 loop spans 17 amino acids. V was pared by 5 bases and J by 2 bases, with 11 bases of the junction left unmatched. The CDR3 sequence: CASSRTRTGITYNEQFF. The DNA of the CDR3 is TGTGCCAGCAGTAGAACCCGGACAGGGATAACCTACAATGAGCAGTTCTTC.

The rearrangement links TRBV4-3 to TRBJ1-5; 9 positions match TRBD1. This CDR3 has 16 amino acids. Germline trimming cut 3 bases from V and 4 bases from J; bases unmatched to any gene: 7. CDR1 is LGHNA and CDR2 is YSLEER in the germline V gene. CDR3 nucleotides: TGCGCCAGCAGCCAGAGCTGGGGGACAGGGAATCAGCCCCAGCATTTT. Residues: CASSQSWGTGNQPQHF.

This clone was found once. CDR3 loop: CASSPFSYNEQFF. In DNA, the CDR3 is TGTGCCAGCAGTCCATTTTCCTACAATGAGCAGTTCTTC. This sequence joins TRBV7-2 and TRBJ2-1; D is uncertain. CDR1 is SGHTA, CDR2 FQGNSA, per germline. This CDR3 has 13 amino acids. Trimming pared 6 bases from V and 1 base from J, leaving 7 bases between.

CDR3 protein: CASSGGQGFLSNEKLFF. CDR3 in DNA: TGTGCCAGCAGCGGCGGACAGGGCTTTTTGTCTAATGAAAAACTGTTTTTT. The chain links TRBV2 to TRBJ1-4, with TRBD1 matching over 8 bases. In germline, CDR1 is SNHLY, CDR2 FYNNEI. V shed 6 bases and J 3 bases; nucleotides not matched to a gene: 12. The CDR3 is made up of 17 amino acids.

The chain joins TRBV7-8 to TRBJ1-1, with 8 bases lining up with TRBD1. The CDR3 runs 15 residues. Germline CDR1 is SGHVS and CDR2 is FQNEAQ. V shed 5 bases and J 1 base; nucleotides not matched to a gene: 6. CDR3 sequence: CASSTAGTGNTEAFF. CDR3 DNA sequence: TGTGCCAGCAGCACAGCCGGGACAGGGAACACTGAAGCTTTCTTT.

This chain connects TRBV3-1 (or the pseudogene TRBV3-2) to TRBJ1-1; TRBD1 agrees at 7 bases. This CDR3 region has 12 residues. CDR1 LGHDT and CDR2 YNNKEL come from the germline V gene (reference sequence). V dropped 1 base and J dropped 13; count of bases not matched to a gene: 6. The CDR3 region is CASSQGQGILFF. The CDR3 DNA is TGTGCCAGCAGCCAAGGACAGGGCATCCTTTTCTTT.

V and J are TRBV7-2 and TRBJ2-7; D not certain. The V and J ends lost 5 bases and 0 bases respectively, with 11 bases between them. This CDR3 region has 14 residues. The V gene's germline CDR1 is SGHTA and CDR2 FQGNSA. The CDR3 loop is CASSPEESSYEQYF. Here the CDR3 DNA reads TGTGCCAGCAGCCCCGAGGAGAGCTCCTACGAGCAGTACTTC.

V is TRBV11-2 and J is TRBJ2-1, with TRBD2 as a possible D gene (6 bases). In germline, CDR1 is SGHAT, CDR2 FQNNGV. The V and J ends lost 3 bases and 4 bases respectively, with 10 bases between them. This CDR3 contains 14 residues. CDR3 residues: CASSLSGDYNEQFF. The CDR3 bases are TGTGCCAGCAGCTTGTCGGGAGATTACAATGAGCAGTTCTTC.

This rearrangement joins TRBV5-1 to TRBJ2-1, with TRBD1 matching over 7 bases. Trimming cost V 6 bases and J 5 bases; bases outside gene matches: 2. CDR3 size: 12 residues. Per the germline V gene, CDR1 is SGHRS and CDR2 is YFSETQ. The CDR3 DNA is TGCGCCAGCACCGGACAGGACAATGAGCAGTTCTTC. Its translation is CASTGQDNEQFF.

The V call is TRBV28, the J call TRBJ1-3; 9 bases map to TRBD1. Per germline, CDR1 MDHEN and CDR2 SYDVKM. The CDR3 has 16 residues. V trimming: 6 bases; J trimming: 8 bases; junction bases outside the gene matches: 14. In DNA, the CDR3 is TGTGCCAGCAGACCTTCTTCGGGACAGGGTACGGACACCATATATTTT. As protein: CASRPSSGQGTDTIYF.

This clone was counted once. The chain joins TRBV29-1 to TRBJ1-1; the D gene is possibly TRBD1 (5 bases). The V and J ends lost 6 bases and 7 bases respectively, with 12 bases between them. Looked up from germline, CDR1 is SQVTM and CDR2 is ANQGSEA. The CDR3 runs to 11 residues. In nucleotides, the CDR3 is TGCAGCGTCCGCAGACAGATTGAAGCTTTCTTT. Its protein product is CSVRRQIEAFF.

V and J are TRBV15 and TRBJ1-1; D might be TRBD1 (5 bases). The V end lost 0 bases, the J end lost 6 bases, and 14 bases lay between the germline ends. CDR3 length equals 15 residues. Looked up from germline, CDR1 is LNHNV and CDR2 is YYDKDF (reference sequence). In DNA, the CDR3 is TGTGCCACCAGCAGAGAAGGTCAGGGTGAATCTGAAGCTTTCTTT. Translation gives CATSREGQGESEAFF.

V and J are TRBV12-3 or TRBV12-4 and TRBJ2-2; TRBD2 is a possible D gene (6 bases). The V and J ends lost 10 bases and 3 bases respectively, with 12 bases between them. The CDR3 runs to 13 residues. The CDR3 nucleotides read TGTGCCATACAGACGGGGGACACCGGGGAGCTGTTTTTT. Encoded protein: CAIQTGDTGELFF.

The gene calls are TRBV19 and TRBJ2-7; no clear D gene. This CDR3 spans 15 amino acids. The germline V gene has CDR1 LNHDA and CDR2 SQIVND (reference sequence). V lost 2 bases, J lost 4 bases, and 15 bases lay in between. This CDR3 is CASSISSTPNYEQYF. In nucleotides, the CDR3 is TGTGCCAGTAGTATAAGTAGTACCCCCAATTACGAGCAGTACTTC.

V and J are TRBV18 and TRBJ1-1, with no clear D. This CDR3 has 15 amino acids. Trimming took 3 bases from V and 3 from J, leaving 14 bases between them. CDR1 is KGHSH, CDR2 LQKENI, per germline. CDR3 loop: CASSPRSGLYTEAFF. The CDR3 DNA reads TGTGCCAGCTCACCCCGCTCGGGGTTGTACACTGAAGCTTTCTTT.

The chain carries TRBV3-1 (or the pseudogene TRBV3-2) and TRBJ1-3; 7 nucleotides match TRBD1. Germline V gene lookup returns CDR1 LGHDT and CDR2 YNNKEL (reference sequence). The CDR3 contains 15 residues. J gave up 4 bases and V 2 bases, and 5 bases lay outside the gene matches. The CDR3 DNA follows: TGTGCCAGCAGCCAACAGGGGGGATTCGGAAACACCATATATTTT. The encoded protein is CASSQQGGFGNTIYF.

The V and J genes are TRBV28 and TRBJ1-6; TRBD1 agrees at 9 bases. The CDR3 is made up of 15 amino acids. After removal of 5 bases from V and 5 bases from J, the junction contained 4 bases not matched to a gene. CDR1 MDHEN and CDR2 SYDVKM come from the germline V gene. CDR3 sequence: CASSTGQGNNSPLHF. The CDR3 DNA sequence: TGTGCCAGCAGTACCGGACAGGGGAATAATTCACCCCTCCACTTT.

The chain is built from TRBV2 and TRBJ2-5; D is uncertain. This CDR3 comprises 12 residues. The V gene's germline CDR1 is SNHLY and CDR2 FYNNEI. The germline V and J ends were trimmed by 7 bases and 3 bases, with 9 bases remaining between them. The CDR3 DNA follows: TGTGCCAGCAATCGTGGAGAAGAGACCCAGTACTTC. Encoded protein: CASNRGEETQYF.

The gene calls are TRBV13 and TRBJ1-1, with D perhaps matching TRBD1 (5 bases). The CDR3 contains 14 residues. Germline V CDR1 and CDR2: PRHDT, FYEKMQ (reference sequence). V was pared by 5 bases and J by 1 base, with 11 bases between. The CDR3 reads CASSALRGNTEAFF. CDR3 DNA sequence: TGTGCCAGCAGCGCTCTTAGGGGGAACACTGAAGCTTTCTTT.

This sequence joins TRBV18 and TRBJ2-3, with 7 bases that match TRBD1. The junction had 14 bases not matched to a gene; V was cut back by 2 bases and J by 6 bases. Germline values: CDR1 KGHSH, CDR2 LQKENI. This CDR3 comprises 17 residues. The CDR3 is CASSPAPGPRGKDTQYF. As DNA, the CDR3 is TGTGCCAGCTCACCAGCACCCGGGCCCAGGGGGAAGGATACGCAGTATTTT.

The sample holds a few counts of this clone. The rearrangement uses TRBV23-1 and TRBJ1-2, with a weak D call TRBD1 (5 bases). TRBV23-1 is given ORF status, its function remaining uncertain. The CDR3 spans 13 residues. The V end was cut by 7 bases, the J end by 2 bases, with 11 bases between. The CDR3 DNA reads as TGCGCCAGCAAAATAAGACAGAACTATGGCTACACCTTC. This gives the protein CASKIRQNYGYTF.

The rearrangement joins TRBV18 to TRBJ2-7, with 10 bases that match TRBD2. This CDR3 has 15 amino acids. The germline gives CDR1 KGHSH, CDR2 LQKENI. V was pared by 4 bases and J by 0 bases, with 3 bases of the junction left unmatched. This CDR3 reads CASSRAGGPSYEQYF. The CDR3 DNA follows: TGTGCCAGCTCACGAGCGGGAGGGCCCTCCTACGAGCAGTACTTC.

This clone occurred once. The genes are TRBV15 and TRBJ1-1, with D possibly being TRBD1 (6 bases). V dropped 0 bases and J dropped 9 bases, with 17 bases sitting between them. The CDR3 consists of 15 residues. Germline CDR1 and CDR2: LNHNV and YYDKDF (reference sequence). CDR3 amino acids: CATSRDLGHSPQAFF. In DNA, the CDR3 is TGTGCCACCAGCAGAGATCTGGGACACTCACCTCAAGCTTTCTTT.

A remark on this clone: The sample carries other DNA sequences with the same CDR3. The chain uses TRBV7-2 and TRBJ1-2; a weak D match, TRBD1 (5 bases). CDR3 length: 13 residues. The germline CDR1 and CDR2 sequences are SGHTA and FQGNSA. V lost 5 bases, J lost 2 bases, and 9 bases lay in between. CDR3 nucleotide sequence: TGTGCCAGCAGCCCGGACACCAACTATGGCTACACCTTC. Translating it yields CASSPDTNYGYTF.

The chain has TRBV6-5 and TRBJ1-2; 8 bases map to TRBD1. CDR3 size: 14 residues. From germline, CDR1 is MNHEY and CDR2 SVGAGI. Trimming removed 7 bases from V and 0 bases from J; junction bases left unmatched: 4. CDR3 nucleotide sequence: TGTGCCAGCACCCGGACAGGGTCTAACTATGGCTACACCTTC. It codes for CASTRTGSNYGYTF.

The chain joins TRBV6-2 or TRBV6-3 to TRBJ2-7; TRBD1 matches 12 bases. The CDR3 totals 19 residues. With V trimmed by 1 base and J by 3 bases, 13 bases remained unmatched. The germline V gene has CDR1 MNHEY and CDR2 SVGEGT. The CDR3 is CASSYYIAPGQGAHYEQYF. CDR3 bases: TGTGCCAGCAGTTACTACATAGCTCCGGGACAGGGGGCGCACTACGAGCAGTACTTC.

This clone was observed a handful of times. The chain is built from TRBV6-5 and TRBJ1-5; tentatively, D is TRBD1 (5 bases). With 6 bases removed from V and 7 bases from J, the gap between germline ends came to 16 bases. The CDR3 extends over 14 amino acids. CDR1 is MNHEY and CDR2 is SVGAGI in the germline V gene. Written as DNA, the CDR3 is TGTGCCAGCAGGTCCGCAGCGGGACGACAGCCCCAGCATTTT. Translated: CASRSAAGRQPQHF.

This chain joins TRBV6-5 and TRBJ2-5; D unclear. Per germline, CDR1 MNHEY and CDR2 SVGAGI. The CDR3 has 13 residues. Trimming cost V 5 bases and J 2 bases, with 9 bases left between them. The CDR3 sequence: CASSQTQQETQYF. CDR3 DNA: TGTGCCAGCAGTCAGACTCAGCAAGAGACCCAGTACTTC.

The chain carries TRBV5-6 and TRBJ1-1, with a weak D call TRBD1 (5 bases). In germline, CDR1 is SGHDT, CDR2 YYEEEE. V shed 4 bases and J shed 12 bases, with 19 bases lying between them. CDR3 length equals 13 residues. This chain's CDR3 is CASSPGLGPYPFF. CDR3 bases: TGTGCCAGCAGCCCAGGGTTAGGGCCCTACCCTTTCTTT.